One sample yielded the 11 T cell receptor beta chains listed below, sequenced in a study of blood T cell repertoires in COVID-19. Measured with immunoSEQ multiplex PCR; TCRdb has only the in-frame clones, and not every one. Among fewer than 200,000 clones, 85% were seen once, and the ten largest hold about 3.5%. Sequenced sample: peripheral blood. All receptors come from a human donor with acute or convalescent COVID-19. The donor label of this sample is uncertain.

The genes are TRBV14 and TRBJ1-3; unclear D gene. The CDR3 is 16 residues long. The V gene lost 5 bases and the J gene lost 0 bases, with 14 bases spanning the gap. Germline values: CDR1 SGHDN, CDR2 FVKESK. CDR3: CASSGGGPTSGNTIYF. CDR3 nucleotide sequence: TGTGCCAGCAGCGGCGGAGGGCCTACCTCTGGAAACACCATATATTTT.

The sample holds a few counts of this clone. This chain connects TRBV5-4 to TRBJ1-4; 8 bases fit TRBD1. CDR3 size: 14 residues. The V gene end was trimmed by 1 base and the J gene end by 10 bases; junction bases not matched to a gene: 6. Germline loops: CDR1 SGHNT, CDR2 YYREEE (reference sequence). The CDR3 bases are TGTGCCAGCAGCTTGACAGGGGGGGGAAGAAAACTGTTTTTT. Protein sequence: CASSLTGGGRKLFF.

V and J are TRBV2 and TRBJ1-5, with no clear D. Germline CDR1 SNHLY, CDR2 FYNNEI. This CDR3 comprises 14 residues. Trimming took off 3 bases at V and 2 bases at J, with 8 bases between the two ends. CDR3 sequence reads: CASSEGRGNQPQHF. In DNA form, the CDR3 reads TGTGCCAGCAGTGAGGGGAGGGGCAATCAGCCCCAGCATTTT.

The rearrangement uses TRBV7-6 and TRBJ2-1, with TRBD1 as a possible D gene (5 bases). The CDR3 is 16 amino acids. Trimming shortened V by 1 base and J by 6 bases, and 16 bases separated the two germline ends. Germline V CDR1 and CDR2: SGHVS, FNYEAQ. As DNA, the CDR3 is TGTGCCAGCAGCTTAGAGCTGTCAGGGTTAGGCAATGAGCAGTTCTTC. It is translated as CASSLELSGLGNEQFF.

This clone was observed a few times. V gene TRBV7-3 combines with J gene TRBJ2-2; D remains unclear. There are 13 residues in the CDR3. The V gene's germline CDR1 is SGHTA and CDR2 FQGTGA. V was cut by 5 bases and J by 6 bases, with 10 bases left in between. The CDR3 region has the DNA TGTGCCAGCAGCGACAATGTCGCCGGGGAGCTGTTTTTT. Protein sequence: CASSDNVAGELFF.

The CDR3 protein is CSVPPGTEPGGATEAFF. The CDR3 DNA sequence: TGCAGCGTTCCGCCGGGGACAGAGCCTGGAGGGGCTACTGAAGCTTTCTTT. This sequence joins TRBV29-1 and TRBJ1-1; 7 bases match TRBD1. This CDR3 is 17 amino acids long. V shed 5 bases and J 5 bases; nucleotides not matched to a gene: 20. The germline V gene encodes CDR1 SQVTM and CDR2 ANQGSEA.

The V and J genes are TRBV25-1 and TRBJ2-2, with 7 positions matching TRBD2. The V segment lost 3 bases and the J segment 2 bases; nucleotides outside the gene matches: 3. The CDR3 runs 15 residues. CDR1 is MGHDK, CDR2 SYGVNS, per germline. CDR3 region: CASSERGINTGELFF. CDR3 nucleotides: TGTGCCAGCAGTGAGCGGGGGATCAACACCGGGGAGCTGTTTTTT.

The sample holds one count of this clone. The CDR3 coding sequence is TGTGCCACCAGCAGAGGGGGCATCCAGCAAGAGACCCAGTACTTC. It is translated as CATSRGGIQQETQYF. The chain combines TRBV15 with TRBJ2-5, with a tentative D call TRBD1 (5 bases). V lost 1 base and J lost 2, with 11 bases in between. Germline values: CDR1 LNHNV, CDR2 YYDKDF (reference sequence). The CDR3 length is 15 residues. The complete variable domain, with remaining parts taken from reference TRBV15 and TRBJ2-5, reads DAMVIQNPRYQVTQFGKPVTLSCSQTLNHNVMYWYQQKSSQAPKLLFHYYDKDFNNEADTPDNFQSRRPNTSFCFLDIRSPGLGDTAMYLCATSRGGIQQETQYFGPGTRLLVL.

This rearrangement joins TRBV3-1 (or the pseudogene TRBV3-2) to TRBJ1-6; 9 bases align to TRBD1. The CDR3 is 14 amino acids. Per the germline V gene, CDR1 is LGHDT and CDR2 is YNNKEL (reference sequence). V lost 2 bases and J lost 14; bases outside the gene matches: 7. CDR3 residues: CASSQRGQGGSLHF. As DNA, the CDR3 is TGTGCCAGCAGCCAACGGGGACAGGGTGGATCCCTCCACTTT.

This chain links TRBV6-1 with TRBJ2-7, with no clear D. The CDR3 covers 14 residues. V gave up 1 base and J gave up 2 bases, with 9 bases separating them. Germline CDR1 and CDR2: MNHNS and SASEGT. CDR3 residues: CASSEGQSPYEQYF. The CDR3 DNA sequence: TGTGCCAGCAGTGAAGGGCAATCCCCCTACGAGCAGTACTTC.

The J gene is TRBJ1-5, the V gene TRBV28; the D is unclear. Trimming shortened V by 1 base and J by 6 bases, and 7 bases separated the two germline ends. Germline values: CDR1 MDHEN, CDR2 SYDVKM. This CDR3 spans 13 amino acids. The CDR3 is CASSLLAGQPQHF. CDR3 nucleotides: TGTGCCAGCAGTTTATTGGCAGGTCAGCCCCAGCATTTT.